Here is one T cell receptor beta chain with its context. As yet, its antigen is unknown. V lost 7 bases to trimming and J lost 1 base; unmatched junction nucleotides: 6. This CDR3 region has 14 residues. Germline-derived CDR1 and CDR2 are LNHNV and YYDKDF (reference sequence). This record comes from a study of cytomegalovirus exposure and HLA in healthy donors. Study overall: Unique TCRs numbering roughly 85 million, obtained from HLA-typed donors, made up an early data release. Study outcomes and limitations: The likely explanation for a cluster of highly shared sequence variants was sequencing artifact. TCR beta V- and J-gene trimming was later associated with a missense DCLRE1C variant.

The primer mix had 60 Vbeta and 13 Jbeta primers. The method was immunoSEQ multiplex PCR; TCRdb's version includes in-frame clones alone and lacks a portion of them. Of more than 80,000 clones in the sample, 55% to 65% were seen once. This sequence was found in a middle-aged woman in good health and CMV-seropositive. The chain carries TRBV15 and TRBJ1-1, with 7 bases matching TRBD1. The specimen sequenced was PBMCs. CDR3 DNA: TGTGCCACCACCTACGGACAGGAGAACACTGAAGCTTTCTTT. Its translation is CATTYGQENTEAFF.